This record looks at one TCR beta chain sequence and its context. The record originates from a study of sequential checkpoint blockade in melanoma. The treatment denotes: randomized to nivolumab then ipilimumab (arm A) or the reverse (arm B). None of the patients previously received DNA-damaging chemotherapy. Assay: immunoSEQ multiplex PCR; the TCRdb copy retains only in-frame clones and omits some. The table includes roughly 18,000 clones, under 75% detected once. Trimming shortened V by 3 bases and J by 4 bases, and 8 bases separated the two germline ends. The CDR3 is 13 residues long. Germline assignment: CDR1 SGHRS and CDR2 YFSETQ.

V usage is TRBV5-1 and J usage is TRBJ2-1; D is unresolved. This clonotype originated in a human donor with melanoma. Specimen: CD8+ T cells sorted from blood (inferred from file names), collected from a patient given nivolumab and ipilimumab in sequence. The CDR3 sequence is CASSSGAYNEQFF. Written as DNA, the CDR3 is TGCGCCAGCAGCTCCGGTGCGTACAATGAGCAGTTCTTC.